The rows below give T cell receptor beta chains drawn from one sample of a study of T-cell memory formation after mild COVID-19. TCRdb re-called the 5' RACE reads through MiXCR, storing one row per CDR3 protein. The table lists 140,000 to 150,000 distinct CDR3 sequences, roughly 6.2% of them singletons, with about 1.9% in the top ten. Source material: PBMCs or a T cell subset sorted from them (not recorded which). The receptors shown here come from an adult woman who had mild COVID-19 (a few samples of this study predate the infection). Cell type and time point are not known. The CDR3 runs from the conserved cysteine through the conserved F or W. The order of the fields is CDR3 protein, CDR3 DNA, clone size, D gene, V gene, J gene. D genes are given only for firm matches. Size values are once, few and many counts, or a class for expanded clones, and some rows have none.

CDR3 protein: CASTRDSGEKLFF
CDR3 DNA: TGTGCCAGCACCAGGGACAGTGGCGAAAAACTGTTTTTT
clone size: .
D gene: TRBD1
V gene: TRBV11-2
J gene: TRBJ1-4

CDR3 protein: CSASPDEKLFF
CDR3 DNA: TGCAGTGCTAGCCCGGATGAAAAACTGTTTTTT
clone size: few
D gene: .
V gene: TRBV20-1
J gene: TRBJ1-4

CDR3 protein: CSVLENKSPYNEQFF
CDR3 DNA: TGCAGCGTTCTGGAGAACAAATCCCCCTACAATGAGCAGTTCTTC
clone size: few
D gene: .
V gene: TRBV29-1
J gene: TRBJ2-1

CDR3 protein: CASTDLAGGYYEQYF
CDR3 DNA: TGTGCCAGCACAGATCTAGCGGGGGGATACTACGAGCAGTACTTC
clone size: many
D gene: TRBD2
V gene: TRBV2
J gene: TRBJ2-7

CDR3 protein: CASIPAGRTYEQYF
CDR3 DNA: TGTGCCAGCATTCCCGCCGGCAGGACCTACGAGCAGTACTTC
clone size: many
D gene: .
V gene: TRBV6-2/TRBV6-3
J gene: TRBJ2-7

CDR3 protein: CATSRADRGGEKLFF
CDR3 DNA: TGTGCCACCAGCAGAGCTGACAGGGGAGGTGAAAAACTGTTTTTT
clone size: .
D gene: TRBD1
V gene: TRBV15
J gene: TRBJ1-4

CDR3 protein: CSAPDRGLDTQYF
CDR3 DNA: TGCAGTGCTCCCGACAGGGGACTGGATACGCAGTATTTT
clone size: few
D gene: TRBD1
V gene: TRBV20-1
J gene: TRBJ2-3

CDR3 protein: CASSPRTSGTYEQYF
CDR3 DNA: TGTGCCAGCTCACCACGGACTAGCGGAACCTACGAGCAGTACTTC
clone size: many
D gene: TRBD2
V gene: TRBV18
J gene: TRBJ2-7

CDR3 protein: CASSSRELYNEQFF
CDR3 DNA: TGTGCCAGCAGTTCACGGGAGCTCTACAATGAGCAGTTCTTC
clone size: few
D gene: .
V gene: TRBV12-3/TRBV12-4
J gene: TRBJ2-1

CDR3 protein: CASSLRGLNTEAFF
CDR3 DNA: TGTGCCAGCAGCTTAAGGGGGCTGAACACTGAAGCTTTCTTT
clone size: many
D gene: TRBD1
V gene: TRBV7-6
J gene: TRBJ1-1

CDR3 protein: CASSRSGTSSYNEQFF
CDR3 DNA: TGTGCCAGCAGTCGTTCCGGGACTAGTTCCTACAATGAGCAGTTCTTC
clone size: many
D gene: TRBD2
V gene: TRBV27
J gene: TRBJ2-1

CDR3 protein: CATCLGGITEAFF
CDR3 DNA: TGTGCCACCTGCCTGGGGGGGATCACTGAAGCTTTCTTT
clone size: few
D gene: .
V gene: TRBV12-3/TRBV12-4
J gene: TRBJ1-1

CDR3 protein: CASRLATNTGELFF
CDR3 DNA: TGCGCCAGCAGGTTAGCTACAAACACCGGGGAGCTGTTTTTT
clone size: few
D gene: .
V gene: TRBV5-1
J gene: TRBJ2-2

CDR3 protein: CSASRVAGGPNTGELFF
CDR3 DNA: TGCAGTGCTAGTCGGGTAGCGGGGGGGCCGAACACCGGGGAGCTGTTTTTT
clone size: .
D gene: TRBD2
V gene: TRBV20-1
J gene: TRBJ2-2

CDR3 protein: CSVARTPGFTGGYTF
CDR3 DNA: TGCAGCGTTGCCAGGACCCCGGGGTTCACGGGGGGCTACACCTTC
clone size: many
D gene: .
V gene: TRBV29-1
J gene: TRBJ1-2

CDR3 protein: CASSWLAGTDTQYF
CDR3 DNA: TGTGCCAGCAGCTGGCTAGCGGGCACAGATACGCAGTATTTT
clone size: many
D gene: TRBD2
V gene: TRBV2
J gene: TRBJ2-3

CDR3 protein: CASSDLTGGETQYF
CDR3 DNA: TGTGCCAGCAGTGATTTGACAGGGGGAGAGACCCAGTACTTC
clone size: few
D gene: TRBD1
V gene: TRBV2
J gene: TRBJ2-5

CDR3 protein: CASSQGIRTGDEQYF
CDR3 DNA: TGTGCCAGCAGCCAAGGAATCCGCACAGGGGACGAGCAGTACTTC
clone size: many
D gene: TRBD1
V gene: TRBV3-1
J gene: TRBJ2-7

CDR3 protein: CASSAAVDRVSEKLFF
CDR3 DNA: TGTGCCAGCAGCGCGGCCGTGGACAGAGTGAGCGAAAAACTGTTTTTT
clone size: .
D gene: .
V gene: TRBV27
J gene: TRBJ1-4

CDR3 protein: CASSQAGGFGANVLTF
CDR3 DNA: TGCGCCAGCAGCCAAGCAGGAGGCTTTGGGGCCAACGTCCTGACTTTC
clone size: .
D gene: .
V gene: TRBV4-3
J gene: TRBJ2-6

CDR3 protein: CASSQDLFGFTGPMQYF
CDR3 DNA: TGCGCCAGCAGCCAAGATCTCTTTGGCTTTACGGGACCTATGCAGTATTTT
clone size: many
D gene: .
V gene: TRBV4-1
J gene: TRBJ2-3

CDR3 protein: CSARVTGNRPQHF
CDR3 DNA: TGCAGTGCTAGAGTTACAGGGAATCGGCCCCAGCATTTT
clone size: .
D gene: .
V gene: TRBV20-1
J gene: TRBJ1-5

CDR3 protein: CASSYMEPGQVFYEQYF
CDR3 DNA: TGTGCCAGCAGTTACATGGAACCGGGACAGGTATTCTACGAGCAGTACTTC
clone size: many
D gene: TRBD1
V gene: TRBV6-7
J gene: TRBJ2-7

CDR3 protein: CSVVIRVGQPQHF
CDR3 DNA: TGCAGCGTTGTAATAAGGGTTGGACAGCCCCAGCATTTT
clone size: few
D gene: .
V gene: TRBV29-1
J gene: TRBJ1-5

CDR3 protein: CASSQTGQTSTDTQYF
CDR3 DNA: TGTGCCAGCAGCCAGACGGGACAGACTAGCACAGATACGCAGTATTTT
clone size: .
D gene: TRBD1
V gene: TRBV14
J gene: TRBJ2-3

CDR3 protein: CASSFGQTNSPLHF
CDR3 DNA: TGTGCCAGCAGCTTTGGACAGACTAATTCACCCCTCCACTTT
clone size: few
D gene: .
V gene: TRBV27
J gene: TRBJ1-6

CDR3 protein: CASTQGGLYGETQYF
CDR3 DNA: TGTGCCAGCACCCAAGGGGGCCTCTACGGAGAGACCCAGTACTTC
clone size: few
D gene: TRBD1
V gene: TRBV7-8
J gene: TRBJ2-5

CDR3 protein: CASNPGLAGNEQFF
CDR3 DNA: TGTGCCAGCAATCCCGGACTAGCGGGCAATGAGCAGTTCTTC
clone size: .
D gene: TRBD2
V gene: TRBV6-2/TRBV6-3
J gene: TRBJ2-1

CDR3 protein: CASSSTALYGYTF
CDR3 DNA: TGTGCCAGCAGTTCGACAGCGCTCTATGGCTACACCTTC
clone size: .
D gene: .
V gene: TRBV12-3/TRBV12-4
J gene: TRBJ1-2

CDR3 protein: CATSDTGRGANVLTF
CDR3 DNA: TGTGCCACCAGTGACACAGGGCGCGGGGCCAACGTCCTGACTTTC
clone size: .
D gene: .
V gene: TRBV24-1
J gene: TRBJ2-6

CDR3 protein: CASRGGTARNQPQHF
CDR3 DNA: TGTGCCAGCAGGGGCGGGACCGCTCGCAATCAGCCCCAGCATTTT
clone size: few
D gene: .
V gene: TRBV6-1
J gene: TRBJ1-5

CDR3 protein: CSARAQIDNSPLHF
CDR3 DNA: TGCAGTGCTAGAGCACAGATCGATAATTCACCCCTCCACTTT
clone size: many
D gene: .
V gene: TRBV20-1
J gene: TRBJ1-6

CDR3 protein: CASSAAGLAGSYEQYF
CDR3 DNA: TGTGCCAGCAGCGCCGCCGGGCTAGCGGGCTCCTACGAGCAGTACTTC
clone size: many
D gene: TRBD2
V gene: TRBV9
J gene: TRBJ2-7

CDR3 protein: CASSQDQSQANYGYTF
CDR3 DNA: TGTGCCAGCAGCCAAGATCAATCACAGGCTAACTATGGCTACACCTTC
clone size: many
D gene: .
V gene: TRBV4-2
J gene: TRBJ1-2

CDR3 protein: CASSYGSGGSSYEQYF
CDR3 DNA: TGTGCCAGCAGTTATGGGTCTGGTGGGAGCTCCTACGAGCAGTACTTC
clone size: many
D gene: .
V gene: TRBV6-5
J gene: TRBJ2-7

CDR3 protein: CASSLTRYEQYF
CDR3 DNA: TGTGCCAGCAGTTTAACTCGCTACGAGCAGTACTTC
clone size: .
D gene: .
V gene: TRBV12-3/TRBV12-4
J gene: TRBJ2-7

CDR3 protein: CATSDLMQDTGELFF
CDR3 DNA: TGTGCCACCAGTGATTTGATGCAGGACACCGGGGAGCTGTTTTTT
clone size: .
D gene: .
V gene: TRBV24-1
J gene: TRBJ2-2

CDR3 protein: CASSLESWDETQYF
CDR3 DNA: TGTGCCAGCAGCTTAGAGTCGTGGGACGAGACCCAGTACTTC
clone size: many
D gene: .
V gene: TRBV7-2
J gene: TRBJ2-5

CDR3 protein: CASSDGLPYEQYF
CDR3 DNA: TGTGCCAGCAGCGACGGACTGCCCTACGAGCAGTACTTC
clone size: .
D gene: .
V gene: TRBV7-2
J gene: TRBJ2-7

CDR3 protein: CASSQGETGSGEQYF
CDR3 DNA: TGTGCCAGCAGCCAAGGTGAGACAGGAAGCGGCGAGCAGTACTTC
clone size: few
D gene: .
V gene: TRBV4-2
J gene: TRBJ2-7

CDR3 protein: CASGRQGTQPQHF
CDR3 DNA: TGTGCCAGCGGCAGACAGGGTACTCAGCCCCAGCATTTT
clone size: many
D gene: TRBD1
V gene: TRBV6-2/TRBV6-3
J gene: TRBJ1-5

CDR3 protein: CASLTGLNNEKLFF
CDR3 DNA: TGTGCTAGCCTAACAGGGTTGAATAATGAAAAACTGTTTTTT
clone size: many
D gene: .
V gene: TRBV7-7
J gene: TRBJ1-4

CDR3 protein: CASRGLRTDTQYF
CDR3 DNA: TGTGCCAGCAGGGGCCTTCGCACAGATACGCAGTATTTT
clone size: many
D gene: .
V gene: TRBV12-3/TRBV12-4
J gene: TRBJ2-3

CDR3 protein: CASSPRGTAKRDYEQYF
CDR3 DNA: TGTGCCAGCAGCCCGAGGGGTACAGCAAAGAGGGACTACGAGCAGTACTTC
clone size: many
D gene: .
V gene: TRBV7-8
J gene: TRBJ2-7

CDR3 protein: CAWTRSGGSTDTQYF
CDR3 DNA: TGTGCCTGGACCCGGAGCGGGGGAAGCACAGATACGCAGTATTTT
clone size: many
D gene: TRBD2
V gene: TRBV30
J gene: TRBJ2-3

CDR3 protein: CASSLYQGTGELFF
CDR3 DNA: TGTGCCAGCAGTCTCTACCAGGGTACCGGGGAGCTGTTTTTT
clone size: many
D gene: .
V gene: TRBV7-3
J gene: TRBJ2-2

CDR3 protein: CASSSTGDTDTQYF
CDR3 DNA: TGTGCCAGCAGCTCGACAGGGGACACAGATACGCAGTATTTT
clone size: few
D gene: TRBD1
V gene: TRBV5-4
J gene: TRBJ2-3

CDR3 protein: CASSAYQLAGGPGTGELFF
CDR3 DNA: TGTGCCAGCAGTGCTTATCAACTAGCGGGAGGGCCGGGGACCGGGGAGCTGTTTTTT
clone size: few
D gene: TRBD2
V gene: TRBV25-1
J gene: TRBJ2-2

CDR3 protein: CATRPWTSGGQETQYF
CDR3 DNA: TGCGCCACCCGCCCCTGGACTAGCGGGGGACAAGAGACCCAGTACTTC
clone size: .
D gene: TRBD2
V gene: TRBV5-1
J gene: TRBJ2-5

CDR3 protein: CASSIGASYEQYF
CDR3 DNA: TGTGCCAGTAGTATTGGAGCATCCTACGAGCAGTACTTC
clone size: few
D gene: .
V gene: TRBV19
J gene: TRBJ2-7

CDR3 protein: CAIPDRGSQETQYF
CDR3 DNA: TGTGCCATTCCGGACAGGGGGTCCCAAGAGACCCAGTACTTC
clone size: .
D gene: TRBD1
V gene: TRBV7-9
J gene: TRBJ2-5

CDR3 protein: CASSPGLAGGGGETQYF
CDR3 DNA: TGCGCCAGCAGCCCGGGGCTAGCCGGCGGGGGAGGAGAGACCCAGTACTTC
clone size: many
D gene: TRBD2
V gene: TRBV5-1
J gene: TRBJ2-5

CDR3 protein: CSARDKFLNTGELFF
CDR3 DNA: TGCAGTGCTAGAGATAAGTTTCTGAACACCGGGGAGCTGTTTTTT
clone size: many
D gene: .
V gene: TRBV20-1
J gene: TRBJ2-2

CDR3 protein: CASSMVQAYNEQFF
CDR3 DNA: TGTGCCAGTAGTATGGTACAGGCGTACAATGAGCAGTTCTTC
clone size: .
D gene: .
V gene: TRBV19
J gene: TRBJ2-1

CDR3 protein: CASSEAGAGEPQHF
CDR3 DNA: TGTGCCAGCAGTGAAGCAGGAGCTGGAGAGCCCCAGCATTTT
clone size: many
D gene: .
V gene: TRBV6-1
J gene: TRBJ1-5

CDR3 protein: CASSLDGNQPQHF
CDR3 DNA: TGCGCCAGCAGCTTAGACGGCAATCAGCCCCAGCATTTT
clone size: many
D gene: .
V gene: TRBV5-1
J gene: TRBJ1-5

CDR3 protein: CASSIGQGIYNEQFF
CDR3 DNA: TGTGCCAGCAGCATCGGACAGGGGATATACAATGAGCAGTTCTTC
clone size: .
D gene: TRBD1
V gene: TRBV7-6
J gene: TRBJ2-1